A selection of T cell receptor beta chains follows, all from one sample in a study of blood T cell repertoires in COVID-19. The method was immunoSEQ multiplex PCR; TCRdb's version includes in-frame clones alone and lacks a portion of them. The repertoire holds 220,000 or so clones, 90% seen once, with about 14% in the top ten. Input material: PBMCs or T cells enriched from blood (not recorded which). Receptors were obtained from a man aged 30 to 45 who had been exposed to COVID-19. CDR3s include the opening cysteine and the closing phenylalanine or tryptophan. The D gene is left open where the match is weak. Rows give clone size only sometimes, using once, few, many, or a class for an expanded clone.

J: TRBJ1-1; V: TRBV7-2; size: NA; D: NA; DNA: TGTGCCAGCAGCTTTGACAGGATGAACACTGAAGCTTTCTTT; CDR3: CASSFDRMNTEAFF
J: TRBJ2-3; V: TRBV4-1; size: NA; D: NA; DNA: TGCGCCAGCAGCCAAGGGAAAGGGGCCCTTACAGATACGCAGTATTTT; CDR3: CASSQGKGALTDTQYF
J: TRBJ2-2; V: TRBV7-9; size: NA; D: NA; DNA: TGTGCCAGCAGCTTAGGCGGTATGGACACCGGGGAGCTGTTTTTT; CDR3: CASSLGGMDTGELFF
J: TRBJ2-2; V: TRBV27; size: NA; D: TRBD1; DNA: TGTGCCAGCACCTACTCCACAGGGGGCGTAACCGGGGAGCTGTTTTTT; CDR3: CASTYSTGGVTGELFF
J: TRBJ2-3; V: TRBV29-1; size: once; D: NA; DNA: TGCAGCGTTGTGAGTCCAGGGACAGATACGCAGTATTTT; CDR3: CSVVSPGTDTQYF
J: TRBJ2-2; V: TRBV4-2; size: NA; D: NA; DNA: TGTGCCAGCAGCCAAGAGTCCCCTAGCGCAATGACCGGGGAGCTGTTTTTT; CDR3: CASSQESPSAMTGELFF
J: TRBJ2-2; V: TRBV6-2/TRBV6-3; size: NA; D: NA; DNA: TGTGCCAGCAGTTTTATGGGAGGCACCGGGGAGCTGTTTTTT; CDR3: CASSFMGGTGELFF
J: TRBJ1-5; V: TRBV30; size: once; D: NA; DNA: TGTGCCTGGAGTGTACGGGGTCAGCCCCAGCATTTT; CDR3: CAWSVRGQPQHF
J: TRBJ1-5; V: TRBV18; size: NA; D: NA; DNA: TGTGCCAGCTCACCGGGCAGGGGTGATCAGCCCCAGCATTTT; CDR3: CASSPGRGDQPQHF
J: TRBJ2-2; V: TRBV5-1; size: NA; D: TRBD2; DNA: TGCGCCAGCAGGGCCCTAGCGGGGAACACCGGGGAGCTGTTTTTT; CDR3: CASRALAGNTGELFF
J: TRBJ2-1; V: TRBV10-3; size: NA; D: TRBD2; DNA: TGTGCCATCAGTGAGTCGTTTAGCGGGGGGCTTTCCTACAATGAGCAGTTCTTC; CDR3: CAISESFSGGLSYNEQFF
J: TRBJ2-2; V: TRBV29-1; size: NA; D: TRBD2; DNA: TGCAGCGCCGGGGGGGCTAGCGGGACCGGGGAGCTGTTTTTT; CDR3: CSAGGASGTGELFF
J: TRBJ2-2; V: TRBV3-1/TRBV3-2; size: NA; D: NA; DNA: TGTGCCAGCAGCCTAGGCAGCGGTTCGGGGGAGCTGTTTTTT; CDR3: CASSLGSGSGELFF
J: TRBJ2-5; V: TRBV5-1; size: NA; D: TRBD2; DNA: TGCGCCAGCAGTCGGGCTAGCGGAGTAGAGACCCAGTACTTC; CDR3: CASSRASGVETQYF
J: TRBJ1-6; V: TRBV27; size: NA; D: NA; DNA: TGTGCCAGCAGCCCTGCGGAGGGTAAATCCTATAATTCACCCCTCCACTTT; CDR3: CASSPAEGKSYNSPLHF
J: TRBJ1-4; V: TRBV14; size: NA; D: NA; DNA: TGTGCCAGCAGCCCGTTGACAGGTCCCGCAACTAATGAAAAACTGTTTTTT; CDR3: CASSPLTGPATNEKLFF
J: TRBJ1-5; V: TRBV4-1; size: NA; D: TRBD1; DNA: TGCGCCAGCAGCCGGACCGGGACAGACATTTATCAGCCCCAGCATTTT; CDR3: CASSRTGTDIYQPQHF
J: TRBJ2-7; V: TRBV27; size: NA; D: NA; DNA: TGTGCCAGCAGTTACCAACAGGGCTACGAGCAGTACTTC; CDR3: CASSYQQGYEQYF